This T cell receptor (beta chain) stems from a study of T cell changes during pregnancy in multiple sclerosis. Assay used: immunoSEQ multiplex PCR; TCRdb lists only in-frame clones, some missing. The sample shows approximately 88,000 clones, roughly 95% of them seen only once. CDR3 size: 14 residues. Germline loops: CDR1 SGHAT, CDR2 FQNNGV. V was pared by 1 base and J by 4 bases, with 8 bases between. The J gene is TRBJ1-3, the V gene TRBV11-2; D uncertain. This TCR derives from a female donor with multiple sclerosis, enrolled in a pregnancy study. Source: peripheral blood, taken in the second trimester of pregnancy. The CDR3 spells CASSLVRPGNTIYF. The CDR3 DNA is TGTGCCAGCAGCTTAGTGAGGCCGGGAAACACCATATATTTT.